A single sample is the source of the 21 T cell receptor beta chains below, sequenced in a study of T cell repertoires in cytomegalovirus infection. Antigen specificity for these receptors is unknown. TCRdb redid the calling of the reads with MiXCR, one entry per CDR3 protein. The sample consists of around 130,000 distinct CDR3 sequences, roughly a quarter of them appearing once. Specimen: PBMCs, sequenced either directly or after in vitro stimulation (not recorded which). The receptors come from a human donor in good health (CMV status not recorded). Some clones in this sample may be carry-over from other donors' samples.

The table lists this clonotype with a few counts. This sequence joins TRBV18 and TRBJ1-1, with 12 bases lining up with TRBD1. The V and J ends lost 3 bases and 7 bases, in that order; junction bases with no gene match: 9. Germline CDR1 and CDR2: KGHSH and LQKENI. The CDR3 extends over 16 amino acids. Here the CDR3 DNA reads TGTGCCAGCTCACCCCCGGGACAGGGGGCGCAAAATGAAGCTTTCTTT. This sequence encodes CASSPPGQGAQNEAFF.

The sample holds a few counts of this clonotype. The J gene is TRBJ1-1, the V gene TRBV25-1; no reliable D call. Germline-derived CDR1 and CDR2 are MGHDK and SYGVNS. The germline V and J ends were trimmed by 7 bases and 0 bases, with 12 bases remaining between them. This CDR3 has 14 residues. As DNA, the CDR3 is TGTGCCAGCACCCGACACAGTATGAACACTGAAGCTTTCTTT. It yields the protein CASTRHSMNTEAFF.

There are many counts of this clonotype. The genes are TRBV28 and TRBJ1-5; weak D call: TRBD1 (5 bases). Deletions cut 6 bases from V and 4 bases from J, with 13 bases between. From germline, CDR1 is MDHEN and CDR2 SYDVKM. This CDR3 region has 14 residues. The CDR3 coding sequence is TGTGCCAGCAGCTCACTGCAGGGAAATCAGCCCCAGCATTTT. Its protein is CASSSLQGNQPQHF.

This clonotype has ten or more counts. V and J are TRBV7-2 and TRBJ1-2; D may be TRBD1 (6 bases). The CDR3 runs to 14 residues. V was pared by 1 base and J by 4 bases, with 10 bases between. Per the germline V gene, CDR1 is SGHTA and CDR2 is FQGNSA. The chain's CDR3 is CASSLDTGAYGYTF. The CDR3 DNA reads as TGTGCCAGCAGCTTAGATACGGGGGCCTATGGCTACACCTTC.

On this clonotype itself: A read error is possible here, since a much larger clone lies one base away. The chain combines TRBV7-2 with TRBJ2-5; no reliable D call. Germline V gene sequence: CDR1 SGHTA, CDR2 FQGNSA. The CDR3 covers 13 residues. V gave up 6 bases and J gave up 1 base, with 9 bases separating them. The CDR3 DNA sequence: TGTGCCAGCAGATTCCCAGTCCAAGAGACCCAGTACTTC. Amino acids: CASRFPVQETQYF. The whole variable domain, remainder taken from reference TRBV7-2 and TRBJ2-5, is GAGVSQSPSNKVTEKGKDVELRCDPISGHTALYWYRQSLGQGLEFLIYFQGNSAPDKSGLPSDRFSAERTGGSVSTLTIQRTQQEDSAVYLCASRFPVQETQYFGPGTRLLVL.

This sequence joins TRBV29-1 and TRBJ1-5; D remains ambiguous. Trimming removed 2 bases from V and 7 bases from J, with 9 bases in between. This CDR3 is built from 12 residues. Germline loops: CDR1 SQVTM, CDR2 ANQGSEA. The CDR3 reads CSVERTAQPQHF. The CDR3 DNA sequence: TGCAGCGTTGAACGGACCGCCCAGCCCCAGCATTTT.

V and J are TRBV20-1 and TRBJ1-6; 8 positions agree with TRBD1. Looked up from germline, CDR1 is DFQATT and CDR2 is SNEGSKA (reference sequence). The CDR3 is 13 amino acids. Trimming cost V 3 bases and J 10 bases; bases outside gene matches: 5. The CDR3 is CSASQGARSPLHF. The CDR3 DNA follows: TGCAGTGCTAGCCAGGGGGCGCGCTCACCCCTCCACTTT.

The chain has TRBV6-2 or TRBV6-3 and TRBJ1-5; D might be TRBD1 (6 bases). The V end was cut by 7 bases, the J end by 2 bases, with 18 bases between. This CDR3 spans 16 amino acids. Germline assignment: CDR1 MNHEY and CDR2 SVGEGT. CDR3 in amino acids: CASTYGGALGNQPQHF. CDR3 in DNA: TGTGCCAGCACCTACGGGGGGGCCTTGGGCAATCAGCCCCAGCATTTT.

The rearrangement joins TRBV20-1 to TRBJ2-3; 8 nucleotides match TRBD2. The V gene's germline CDR1 is DFQATT and CDR2 SNEGSKA (reference sequence). After removal of 0 bases from V and 7 bases from J, the junction contained 12 bases not matched to a gene. There are 16 residues in the CDR3. The CDR3 region has the DNA TGCAGTGCTAGAGACCATCCGGCTAGCGGGCGGAATACGCAGTATTTT. It specifies CSARDHPASGRNTQYF.

The J gene is TRBJ2-1, the V gene TRBV28; D not resolved. The CDR3 sequence is 12 residues long. Trimming shortened V by 3 bases and J by 5 bases, and 5 bases separated the two germline ends. Germline V lookup: CDR1 MDHEN, CDR2 SYDVKM. CDR3 in amino acids: CASSLSHNEQFF. The CDR3 region has the DNA TGTGCCAGCAGTTTGTCACACAATGAGCAGTTCTTC. Based on the CDR3 plus reference TRBV28 and TRBJ2-1, the full variable domain is DVKVTQSSRYLVKRTGEKVFLECVQDMDHENMFWYRQDPGLGLRLIYFSYDVKMKEKGDIPEGYSVSREKKERFSLILESASTNQTSMYLCASSLSHNEQFFGPGTRLTVL.

In its sample, this clonotype was seen a few times. V and J are TRBV27 and TRBJ1-6, with TRBD1 as a possible D gene (6 bases). CDR3 length equals 14 residues. V shed 6 bases and J shed 9 bases, with 15 bases lying between them. The germline V gene encodes CDR1 MNHEY and CDR2 SMNVEV (reference sequence). The chain's CDR3 is CASRTNPGVSPLHF. The CDR3 nucleotides read TGTGCCAGCAGAACGAACCCAGGGGTTTCACCCCTCCACTTT.

This clonotype was recorded at least ten times. This chain's CDR3 is CASRLGTSSGYTF. The CDR3 DNA reads as TGTGCCAGCAGACTTGGGACATCGTCCGGCTACACCTTC. The chain is built from TRBV7-9 and TRBJ1-2, with D possibly being TRBD1 (6 bases). This CDR3 is built from 13 residues. Germline lookup yields CDR1 SEHNR and CDR2 FQNEAQ (reference sequence). Trimming took off 6 bases at V and 8 bases at J, with 16 bases between the two ends.

This chain connects TRBV29-1 to TRBJ2-3, with TRBD2 as a possible D gene (6 bases). The V gene's germline CDR1 is SQVTM and CDR2 ANQGSEA. CDR3 size: 10 residues. V was clipped by 5 bases and J by 9 bases, with 9 bases between them. The CDR3 protein is CSVFGGTQYF. For the CDR3, the DNA is TGCAGCGTTTTCGGGGGAACGCAGTATTTT.

This chain joins TRBV5-1 and TRBJ1-1; TRBD1 might be the D (6 bases). The CDR3 has 16 residues. From germline, CDR1 is SGHRS and CDR2 YFSETQ. V was clipped by 3 bases and J by 0 bases, with 15 bases between them. The DNA for the CDR3 is TGCGCCAGCAGCTACGGGATAGGGGGTTTGAACACTGAAGCTTTCTTT. Translation: CASSYGIGGLNTEAFF. The complete variable domain, with remaining parts taken from reference TRBV5-1 and TRBJ1-1, reads KAGVTQTPRYLIKTRGQQVTLSCSPISGHRSVSWYQQTPGQGLQFLFEYFSETQRNKGNFPGRFSGRQFSNSRSEMNVSTLELGDSALYLCASSYGIGGLNTEAFFGQGTRLTVV.

This clonotype appeared many times. V is TRBV5-5 and J is TRBJ1-4; D unresolved. The CDR3 loop spans 15 amino acids. Germline V gene lookup returns CDR1 SGHKS and CDR2 YYEKEE (reference sequence). Between the trimmed V and J ends, which lost 1 base and 8 bases, there was a span of 15 bases. The CDR3 is CASSLQVGGMEKLFF. In DNA form, the CDR3 reads TGTGCCAGCAGCTTGCAAGTCGGTGGGATGGAAAAACTGTTTTTT.

In its sample, this clonotype was seen many times. The CDR3: CASSLWEVNPYEQYV. The CDR3 DNA is TGTGCCAGCAGCTTATGGGAGGTCAACCCCTACGAGCAGTACGTC. The chain carries TRBV7-2 and TRBJ2-7; D might be TRBD2 (6 bases). Trimming took 2 bases from V and 2 from J, leaving 13 bases between them. There are 15 residues in the CDR3. Germline V CDR1 and CDR2: SGHTA, FQGNSA.

J is TRBJ2-1 and V is TRBV14; the D gene is possibly TRBD1 (6 bases). The CDR3 is 15 residues long. Germline loops: CDR1 SGHDN, CDR2 FVKESK. With 5 bases removed from V and 9 bases from J, the gap between germline ends came to 20 bases. The CDR3 DNA is TGTGCCAGCAGCTCCACTAGTGGGACATGGGGTGAGCAGTTCTTC. Translating gives CASSSTSGTWGEQFF.

The chain combines TRBV9 with TRBJ1-2, with D perhaps TRBD1 (5 bases). This CDR3 spans 13 amino acids. Per the germline V gene, CDR1 is SGDLS and CDR2 is YYNGEE. V was shortened by 3 bases and J by 8 bases, with 14 bases between the two germline ends. Here the CDR3 reads CASSATGMGGYTF. The CDR3 nucleotides read TGTGCCAGCAGCGCCACAGGAATGGGGGGCTACACCTTC.

This clonotype has more than one count but fewer than ten. The chain couples TRBV7-9 to TRBJ2-7, with 7 bases that match TRBD1. J lost 6 bases, V lost 4 bases, and 12 bases had no gene match. CDR1 and CDR2 (germline): SEHNR, FQNEAQ (reference sequence). CDR3 size: 15 residues. The CDR3 is CASSSTKGQPGEQYF. The CDR3 DNA reads TGTGCCAGCAGCTCGACAAAGGGACAGCCCGGCGAGCAGTACTTC.

This clonotype was seen repeatedly, ten times or more. The V and J genes are TRBV12-3 or TRBV12-4 and TRBJ1-1; 7 bases agree with TRBD1. V was clipped by 11 bases and J by 7 bases; unmatched bases: 10. CDR3 length: 12 residues. Here the CDR3 reads CAAKGDSLEAFF. The CDR3 nucleotides are TGTGCCGCCAAAGGGGACAGCCTTGAAGCTTTCTTT.

This sequence joins TRBV15 and TRBJ2-3; D tentatively fits TRBD1 or TRBD2 (5 bases each). The germline CDR1 and CDR2 sequences are LNHNV and YYDKDF (reference sequence). V shed 0 bases and J shed 2 bases, with 15 bases lying between them. This CDR3 is built from 17 residues. The CDR3 nucleotides read TGTGCCACCAGCAGAGAGGGGGATTCGCGCCCCACAGATACGCAGTATTTT. Translated: CATSREGDSRPTDTQYF.